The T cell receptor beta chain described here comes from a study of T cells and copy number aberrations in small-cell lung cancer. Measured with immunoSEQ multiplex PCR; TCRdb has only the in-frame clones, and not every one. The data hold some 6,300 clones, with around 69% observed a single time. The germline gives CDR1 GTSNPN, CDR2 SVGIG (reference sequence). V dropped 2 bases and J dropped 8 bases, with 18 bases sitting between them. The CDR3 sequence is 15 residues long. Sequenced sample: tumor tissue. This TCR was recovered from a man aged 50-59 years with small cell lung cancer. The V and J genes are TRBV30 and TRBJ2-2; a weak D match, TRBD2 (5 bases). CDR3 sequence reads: CAWSTWRGGFGELFF. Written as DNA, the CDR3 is TGTGCCTGGAGTACCTGGAGAGGAGGTTTTGGGGAGCTGTTTTTT.